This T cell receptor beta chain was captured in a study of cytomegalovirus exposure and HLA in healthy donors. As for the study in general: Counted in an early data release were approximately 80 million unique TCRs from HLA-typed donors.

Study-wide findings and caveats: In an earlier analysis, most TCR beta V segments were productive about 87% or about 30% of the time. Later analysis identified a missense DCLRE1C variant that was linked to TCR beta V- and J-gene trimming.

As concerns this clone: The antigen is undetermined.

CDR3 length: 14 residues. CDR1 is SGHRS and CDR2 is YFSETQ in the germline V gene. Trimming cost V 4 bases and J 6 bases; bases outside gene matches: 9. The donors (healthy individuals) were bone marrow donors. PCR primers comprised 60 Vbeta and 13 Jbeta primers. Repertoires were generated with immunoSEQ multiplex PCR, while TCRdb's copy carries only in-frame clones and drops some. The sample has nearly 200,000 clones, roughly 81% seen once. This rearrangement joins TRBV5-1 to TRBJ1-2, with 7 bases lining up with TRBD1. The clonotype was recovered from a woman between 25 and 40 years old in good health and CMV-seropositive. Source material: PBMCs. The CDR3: CASSRRDRVDGYTF. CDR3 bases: TGCGCCAGCAGCCGCCGCGACAGGGTGGATGGCTACACCTTC.